The 14 T cell receptor beta chains below come from one sample, sequenced in a study of CD8 T cells in ankylosing spondylitis. From the 5' RACE reads, TCRdb called clonotypes with MiXCR, one entry per CDR3 protein. The sample lists about 42,000 distinct CDR3 sequences; less than 3.5% were seen once. The sequencing sample was made of blood, either unsorted or a sorted T cell fraction (not recorded which). The receptor source for this set is a male donor with ankylosing spondylitis or in good health (not recorded which).

Many counts were recorded for this clonotype. The chain is built from TRBV9 and TRBJ2-4; D may be TRBD1 (6 bases). Germline-derived CDR1 and CDR2 are SGDLS and YYNGEE. The CDR3 covers 16 residues. V was shortened by 4 bases and J by 0 bases, with 14 bases between the two germline ends. DNA of the CDR3: TGTGCCAGCAGCATCACCGGGACATTAGCCAAAAACATTCAGTACTTC. This gives the protein CASSITGTLAKNIQYF. Looking up the rest from reference TRBV9 and TRBJ2-4 gives the full variable domain: DSGVTQTPKHLITATGQRVTLRCSPRSGDLSVYWYQQSLDQGLQFLIQYYNGEERAKGNILERFSAQQFPDLHSELNLSSLELGDSALYFCASSITGTLAKNIQYFGAGTRLSVL.

This clonotype was observed at least ten times. The chain has TRBV9 and TRBJ2-5, with 10 bases that match TRBD2. This CDR3 comprises 15 residues. Germline loops: CDR1 SGDLS, CDR2 YYNGEE. Trimming at V came to 4 bases and at J to 4 bases, leaving 7 bases not matched to a gene. The CDR3, as DNA: TGTGCCAGCAGCCCACTAGCGGGAACGGTAGAGACCCAGTACTTC. This translates into CASSPLAGTVETQYF.

In its sample, this clonotype was seen many times. V and J are TRBV9 and TRBJ2-7, with 10 nucleotides matching TRBD1. Germline V gene data show CDR1 as SGDLS and CDR2 as YYNGEE. The length of the CDR3 is 15 residues. V lost 0 bases and J lost 4; bases outside the gene matches: 4. CDR3 in DNA: TGTGCCAGCAGCGTAGAGACAGGGGGCACGTACGAGCAGTACTTC. It encodes CASSVETGGTYEQYF.

This clonotype was detected ten times or more. CDR3 protein: CASSVSGTSYNEQFF. CDR3 bases: TGTGCCAGCAGCGTTAGCGGGACCTCCTACAATGAGCAGTTCTTC. The rearrangement joins TRBV9 to TRBJ2-1, with 8 bases fitting TRBD2. The CDR3 is 15 amino acids. With 2 bases clipped from V and 0 bases from J, the junction kept 1 base outside the gene matches. In germline, CDR1 is SGDLS, CDR2 YYNGEE.

This clonotype has a count of ten or more. J is TRBJ2-1 and V is TRBV9; 10 positions agree with TRBD2. CDR1 and CDR2 (germline): SGDLS, YYNGEE. The CDR3 is 18 residues long. V lost 0 bases and J lost 6; bases outside the gene matches: 12. The chain's CDR3 is CASSVGQAGLARGNEQFF. CDR3 in DNA: TGTGCCAGCAGCGTAGGGCAGGCGGGACTAGCGCGGGGCAATGAGCAGTTCTTC.

This clonotype was seen ten or more times. CDR3 coding DNA: TGTGCCAGCAGCGTAGGAACTAGCGGGGGCCTTACCGAGCAGTACTTC. It translates to CASSVGTSGGLTEQYF. J is TRBJ2-7 and V is TRBV9; TRBD2 matches at 11 bases. Germline values: CDR1 SGDLS, CDR2 YYNGEE. V dropped 0 bases and J dropped 6; count of bases not matched to a gene: 8. CDR3 length equals 16 residues.

The table lists this clonotype with many counts. The chain recombines TRBV9 with TRBJ2-4; 8 bases map to TRBD2. Germline CDR1 is SGDLS and CDR2 is YYNGEE. This CDR3 is 16 amino acids long. V gave up 0 bases and J gave up 9 bases; unmatched junction bases: 11. CDR3 sequence (DNA): TGTGCCAGCAGCGTAGGGGCGGGAGGACACGGCGGCATTCAGTACTTC. Translated, it gives CASSVGAGGHGGIQYF.

At least ten counts were recorded for this clonotype. The V and J genes are TRBV9 and TRBJ2-2; D tentatively reads TRBD1 or TRBD2 (5 bases each). Germline V gene sequence: CDR1 SGDLS, CDR2 YYNGEE. The CDR3 consists of 14 residues. The V end lost 3 bases, the J end lost 6 bases, and 12 bases lay between the germline ends. CDR3 loop: CASSAIVGAGELFF. The CDR3 region has the DNA TGTGCCAGCAGCGCCATAGTGGGGGCCGGGGAGCTGTTTTTT.

This clonotype was picked up many times. The J gene is TRBJ2-6, the V gene TRBV6-1; TRBD1 matches at 7 bases. Trimming removed 8 bases from V and 2 bases from J; junction bases left unmatched: 12. CDR3 length equals 17 residues. Per the germline V gene, CDR1 is MNHNS and CDR2 is SASEGT. The CDR3 DNA is TGTGCCAGCCCTATCGGGACAGAGAACCCTGGGGCCAACGTCCTGACTTTC. Protein product: CASPIGTENPGANVLTF.

Many counts were recorded for this clonotype. As DNA, the CDR3 is TGTGCCAGCAGCGTAGATGGAGCCACAGATACGCAGTATTTT. As protein: CASSVDGATDTQYF. This sequence joins TRBV9 and TRBJ2-3; D is unresolved. The CDR3 has 14 amino acids. Trimming removed 0 bases at V and 2 bases at J, with 7 bases between. The germline CDR1 and CDR2 sequences are SGDLS and YYNGEE.

This clonotype occurred many times. The rearrangement joins TRBV9 to TRBJ2-7; 9 positions match TRBD1. Germline-derived CDR1 and CDR2 are SGDLS and YYNGEE. V was pared by 7 bases and J by 2 bases, with 13 bases of the junction left unmatched. The CDR3 is made up of 16 amino acids. CDR3 sequence: CASGQGLAGMPYEQYF. Written as DNA, the CDR3 is TGTGCCAGCGGACAGGGGTTGGCGGGAATGCCCTACGAGCAGTACTTC.

This clonotype was detected ten times or more. The chain carries TRBV9 and TRBJ1-2; no definite D call. V was pared by 4 bases and J by 6 bases, with 16 bases between. CDR1 SGDLS and CDR2 YYNGEE come from the germline V gene. This CDR3 spans 14 amino acids. The chain's CDR3 is CASSPVVEFDGYTF. In DNA, the CDR3 is TGTGCCAGCAGCCCGGTGGTGGAGTTTGATGGCTACACCTTC.

This clonotype was counted ten times or more. This chain uses TRBV9 with TRBJ2-3, with 9 nucleotides matching TRBD2. CDR1 and CDR2 (germline): SGDLS, YYNGEE. V shed 7 bases and J 0 bases; nucleotides not matched to a gene: 6. The CDR3 extends over 15 amino acids. CDR3: CASGRTSASTDTQYF. The CDR3 DNA follows: TGTGCCAGCGGCCGGACTAGCGCTAGCACAGATACGCAGTATTTT. The full variable domain, with the rest looked up from reference TRBV9 and TRBJ2-3, is DSGVTQTPKHLITATGQRVTLRCSPRSGDLSVYWYQQSLDQGLQFLIQYYNGEERAKGNILERFSAQQFPDLHSELNLSSLELGDSALYFCASGRTSASTDTQYFGPGTRLTVL.

This clonotype has just a few counts. The chain is built from TRBV9 and TRBJ2-7; 10 positions agree with TRBD2. Unmatched junction bases numbered 7, after V lost 0 bases and J lost 7 bases. This CDR3 is built from 15 residues. In germline, CDR1 is SGDLS, CDR2 YYNGEE. In DNA, the CDR3 is TGTGCCAGCAGCGTAGACCCTAGCGGGAGTTTAGAGCAGTACTTC. It codes for CASSVDPSGSLEQYF.